This T cell receptor beta chain was sequenced during a study of identical twins. CDR1 LGHDT and CDR2 YNNKEL come from the germline V gene (reference sequence). From its first to its last residue, the CDR3 has 22 amino acids. A single record per CDR3 protein comes from TCRdb applying MiXCR to the 5' RACE reads. The sample consists of 450,000 or so distinct CDR3 sequences, 14% of them appearing once. As concerns this clonotype: Because the CDR3's place on the DNA is in doubt, the DNA is left out and the CDR3 is given as listed by TCRdb.

The same sample was also used in a study of yellow fever vaccine responses in identical twins.

The sequence derives from a woman between 18 and 29 years old in good health. Material for sequencing was CD4+ T cells sorted from blood. The rearrangement links TRBV3-1 to TRBJ2-1; no check of the table's D call, TRBD2, against the DNA was made. This CDR3 reads CASSQVSGPGLAGPSSYNEQFF.